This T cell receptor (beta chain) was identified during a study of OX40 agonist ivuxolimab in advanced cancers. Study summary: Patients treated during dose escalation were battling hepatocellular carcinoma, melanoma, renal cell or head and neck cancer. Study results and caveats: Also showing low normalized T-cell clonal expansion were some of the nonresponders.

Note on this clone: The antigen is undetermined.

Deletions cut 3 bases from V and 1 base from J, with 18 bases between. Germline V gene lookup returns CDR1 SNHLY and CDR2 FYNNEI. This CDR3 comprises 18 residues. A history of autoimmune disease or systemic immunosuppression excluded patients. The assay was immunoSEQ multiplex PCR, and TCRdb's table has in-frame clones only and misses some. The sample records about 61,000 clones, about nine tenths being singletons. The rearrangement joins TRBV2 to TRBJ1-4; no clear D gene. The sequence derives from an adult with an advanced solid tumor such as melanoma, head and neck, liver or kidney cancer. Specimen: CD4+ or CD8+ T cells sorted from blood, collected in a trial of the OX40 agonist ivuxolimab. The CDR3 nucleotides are TGTGCCAGCAGTGATCTCACAGACTATTATATAACTAATGAAAAACTGTTTTTT. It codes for CASSDLTDYYITNEKLFF.